The rows below give T cell receptor beta chains drawn from one sample of a study of OX40 agonist ivuxolimab in advanced cancers. The protocol was immunoSEQ multiplex PCR, while the TCRdb copy is restricted to in-frame clones and leaves out a portion. The repertoire holds some 58,000 clones, 85% to 90% seen once, with about 0.76% in the top ten. The sample consisted of CD4+ or CD8+ T cells sorted from blood, taken in a trial of the OX40 agonist ivuxolimab. The receptors were sampled from an adult with an advanced solid tumor such as melanoma, head and neck, liver or kidney cancer. The CDR3 runs from the conserved cysteine through the conserved F or W. D genes are given only for firm matches. The listing skips clone size in some rows; elsewhere it reads once, few, many or a size class.

abundance: -; j_gene: TRBJ1-2; d_gene: -; v_gene: TRBV6-5; CDR3nt: TGTGCCAGCAGTTCTTTCTATGGCTACACCTTC; CDR3aa: CASSSFYGYTF
abundance: few; j_gene: TRBJ2-1; d_gene: TRBD1; v_gene: TRBV7-6; CDR3nt: TGTGCCAGCAGCTTAGGGACAGGGAGCTACAATGAGCAGTTCTTC; CDR3aa: CASSLGTGSYNEQFF
abundance: -; j_gene: TRBJ2-3; d_gene: -; v_gene: TRBV6-5; CDR3nt: TGTGCCAGCAGGGGGGGATGGGGCACAGATACGCAGTATTTT; CDR3aa: CASRGGWGTDTQYF
abundance: once; j_gene: TRBJ1-5; d_gene: -; v_gene: TRBV28; CDR3nt: TGTGCCAGCAGCCGAACAGGGACCTATAGCAATCAGCCCCAGCATTTT; CDR3aa: CASSRTGTYSNQPQHF
abundance: -; j_gene: TRBJ2-3; d_gene: -; v_gene: TRBV11-2; CDR3nt: TGTGCCAGCAGCTCCCTCGACCGGACGGATACGCAGTATTTT; CDR3aa: CASSSLDRTDTQYF
abundance: -; j_gene: TRBJ2-7; d_gene: -; v_gene: TRBV7-9; CDR3nt: TGTGCCAGCAGCTTAGGGTCGGGCCTGGGGGTACAAAGCTCCTACGAGCAGTACTTC; CDR3aa: CASSLGSGLGVQSSYEQYF
abundance: -; j_gene: TRBJ2-4; d_gene: -; v_gene: TRBV6-1; CDR3nt: TGTGCCAGCAGTGAGAATGCGGGCGCCGCCAAAAACATTCAGTACTTC; CDR3aa: CASSENAGAAKNIQYF
abundance: -; j_gene: TRBJ1-1; d_gene: -; v_gene: TRBV5-6; CDR3nt: TGTGCCAGCAGTCGGCGGGCTGAAGCTTTCTTT; CDR3aa: CASSRRAEAFF
abundance: -; j_gene: TRBJ2-3; d_gene: -; v_gene: TRBV20-1; CDR3nt: TGCAGTGTTGACAGCACAGATACGCAGTATTTT; CDR3aa: CSVDSTDTQYF
abundance: -; j_gene: TRBJ1-1; d_gene: -; v_gene: TRBV6-1; CDR3nt: TGTGCCAGCAGTGAAGGACGGGTTGAAGCTTTCTTT; CDR3aa: CASSEGRVEAFF
abundance: few; j_gene: TRBJ1-2; d_gene: -; v_gene: TRBV19; CDR3nt: TGTGCCAGTATGGCGAACTATGGCTACACCTTC; CDR3aa: CASMANYGYTF
abundance: -; j_gene: TRBJ2-5; d_gene: TRBD1; v_gene: TRBV6-1; CDR3nt: TGTGCCAGCAGACGGGACAGGGCTCAAGAGACCCAGTACTTC; CDR3aa: CASRRDRAQETQYF
abundance: -; j_gene: TRBJ1-2; d_gene: -; v_gene: TRBV28; CDR3nt: TGTGCCAGCAGCAACCGGGACCACAGGGGCTACACCTTC; CDR3aa: CASSNRDHRGYTF
abundance: -; j_gene: TRBJ1-2; d_gene: -; v_gene: TRBV5-4; CDR3nt: TGTGCCAGCAGCTTGGTAACCGGGACACCATATGGCTACACCTTC; CDR3aa: CASSLVTGTPYGYTF
abundance: -; j_gene: TRBJ2-7; d_gene: -; v_gene: TRBV20-1; CDR3nt: TGCAGTGCCAGAGGGGTAAACGAGCAGTACTTC; CDR3aa: CSARGVNEQYF
abundance: few; j_gene: TRBJ1-1; d_gene: -; v_gene: TRBV5-1; CDR3nt: TGCGCCAGCAGCTCACTCATGAACACTGAAGCTTTCTTT; CDR3aa: CASSSLMNTEAFF
abundance: -; j_gene: TRBJ1-3; d_gene: -; v_gene: TRBV10-3; CDR3nt: TGTGCCATCAGTAGACAGGGAAACACCATATATTTT; CDR3aa: CAISRQGNTIYF
abundance: -; j_gene: TRBJ1-1; d_gene: -; v_gene: TRBV6-1; CDR3nt: TGTGCCAGCAGTGAGTTCAGCAATAGCGCTGAAGCTTTCTTT; CDR3aa: CASSEFSNSAEAFF
abundance: -; j_gene: TRBJ2-2; d_gene: -; v_gene: TRBV30; CDR3nt: TGTGCCTGGACGGCGAGGGGCGGGGAGCTGTTTTTT; CDR3aa: CAWTARGGELFF
abundance: -; j_gene: TRBJ1-1; d_gene: -; v_gene: TRBV7-2; CDR3nt: TGTGCCAGCAGCTTGACACTCTCTCTGAACACTGAAGCTTTCTTT; CDR3aa: CASSLTLSLNTEAFF
abundance: -; j_gene: TRBJ1-5; d_gene: -; v_gene: TRBV6-5; CDR3nt: TGTGCCAGCAGCGAGACAGCTAGCCGACCCCAGCATTTT; CDR3aa: CASSETASRPQHF
abundance: -; j_gene: TRBJ2-1; d_gene: -; v_gene: TRBV7-3; CDR3nt: TGTGCCAGCAGCTTAAGGGGGGTGTTCTCCGGGGACTCCTACAATGAGCAGTTCTTC; CDR3aa: CASSLRGVFSGDSYNEQFF
abundance: -; j_gene: TRBJ1-1; d_gene: -; v_gene: TRBV7-2; CDR3nt: TGTGCCAGCAGCTTATCTCGGAACACTGAAGCTTTCTTT; CDR3aa: CASSLSRNTEAFF
abundance: -; j_gene: TRBJ1-1; d_gene: TRBD1; v_gene: TRBV10-2; CDR3nt: TGCGCCAGCAGGGAAAACACAGGGGTGCCTGAAGCTTTCTTT; CDR3aa: CASRENTGVPEAFF
abundance: -; j_gene: TRBJ2-2; d_gene: -; v_gene: TRBV5-6; CDR3nt: TGTGCCAGCACCCATGGCCTCTCCACCGGGGAGCTGTTTTTT; CDR3aa: CASTHGLSTGELFF
abundance: -; j_gene: TRBJ2-3; d_gene: -; v_gene: TRBV28; CDR3nt: TGTGCCAGCAGTACCTTGAATACGCAGTATTTT; CDR3aa: CASSTLNTQYF
abundance: -; j_gene: TRBJ1-2; d_gene: -; v_gene: TRBV6-5; CDR3nt: TGTGCCAGCAGTATCCAGGTGGGCGGGGGCTATGGCTACACCTTC; CDR3aa: CASSIQVGGGYGYTF
abundance: -; j_gene: TRBJ2-3; d_gene: TRBD2; v_gene: TRBV7-2; CDR3nt: TGTGCCAGCAGCCCCAGACTAGCGGGGGGGAGCACAGATACGCAGTATTTT; CDR3aa: CASSPRLAGGSTDTQYF
abundance: few; j_gene: TRBJ1-2; d_gene: -; v_gene: TRBV5-4; CDR3nt: TGTGCCAGCAGGGAAGACTTTGGCGCTTCCTATGGCTACACCTTC; CDR3aa: CASREDFGASYGYTF
abundance: -; j_gene: TRBJ1-1; d_gene: TRBD1; v_gene: TRBV29-1; CDR3nt: TGCAGCGTGGACTGGGGACAGGGCCCGAACACTGAAGCTTTCTTT; CDR3aa: CSVDWGQGPNTEAFF
abundance: few; j_gene: TRBJ2-5; d_gene: -; v_gene: TRBV11-3; CDR3nt: TGTGCCAGCAGCTTGGGACCACGGACCCAGTACTTC; CDR3aa: CASSLGPRTQYF
abundance: -; j_gene: TRBJ2-3; d_gene: -; v_gene: TRBV5-5; CDR3nt: TGTGCCAGCAGCTTGGCCTGGAGGTCTCCAGATACGCAGTATTTT; CDR3aa: CASSLAWRSPDTQYF
abundance: -; j_gene: TRBJ1-1; d_gene: -; v_gene: TRBV5-1; CDR3nt: TGCGCCAGCAGCTCTCAGGGAATGAACACTGAAGCTTTCTTT; CDR3aa: CASSSQGMNTEAFF
abundance: -; j_gene: TRBJ2-6; d_gene: TRBD1; v_gene: TRBV15; CDR3nt: TGTGCCACCAGCAGAGATGGACAGGGGAGCTCTGGGGCCAACGTCCTGACTTTC; CDR3aa: CATSRDGQGSSGANVLTF
abundance: -; j_gene: TRBJ1-1; d_gene: -; v_gene: TRBV11-2; CDR3nt: TGTGCCAGCAGCTTAGATGGGACTGAAGCTTTCTTT; CDR3aa: CASSLDGTEAFF
abundance: -; j_gene: TRBJ2-5; d_gene: -; v_gene: TRBV18; CDR3nt: TGTGCCAGCTCGCCACAACAGGGTAACGAAGAGACCCAGTACTTC; CDR3aa: CASSPQQGNEETQYF
abundance: -; j_gene: TRBJ1-2; d_gene: -; v_gene: TRBV27; CDR3nt: TGTGCCAGCAGTTCACCTGCGGGGGGCGACTATGGCTACACCTTC; CDR3aa: CASSSPAGGDYGYTF
abundance: -; j_gene: TRBJ2-5; d_gene: -; v_gene: TRBV18; CDR3nt: TGTGCCAGCTCACTAGGACAGAGCGAGACCCAGTACTTC; CDR3aa: CASSLGQSETQYF
abundance: once; j_gene: TRBJ2-7; d_gene: -; v_gene: TRBV20-1; CDR3nt: TGCAGTGCTACCAACAGGGTCGAGCAGTACTTC; CDR3aa: CSATNRVEQYF
abundance: -; j_gene: TRBJ2-7; d_gene: -; v_gene: TRBV29-1; CDR3nt: TGCAGCGTTGGCGGGACACCCTACGAGCAGTACTTC; CDR3aa: CSVGGTPYEQYF
abundance: -; j_gene: TRBJ1-1; d_gene: TRBD1; v_gene: TRBV9; CDR3nt: TGTGCCAGCAGCCCGAGGACAGGAAAAAACACTGAAGCTTTCTTT; CDR3aa: CASSPRTGKNTEAFF
abundance: -; j_gene: TRBJ2-1; d_gene: -; v_gene: TRBV5-1; CDR3nt: TGCGCCAGCAGCTTGGGGGGGACACTATACAATGAGCAGTTCTTC; CDR3aa: CASSLGGTLYNEQFF
abundance: -; j_gene: TRBJ1-1; d_gene: TRBD1; v_gene: TRBV6-6; CDR3nt: TGTGCCAGCACCCCAGGGGGGGCGAAGACTGAAGCTTTCTTT; CDR3aa: CASTPGGAKTEAFF
abundance: -; j_gene: TRBJ1-2; d_gene: -; v_gene: TRBV9; CDR3nt: TGTGCCAGCAGCCCGAGGGCAGGGAGGTGGGCTAACTATGGCTACACCTTC; CDR3aa: CASSPRAGRWANYGYTF
abundance: -; j_gene: TRBJ1-3; d_gene: -; v_gene: TRBV7-8; CDR3nt: TGTGCCAGCAGCGGGGGACAAGGAAACACCATATATTTT; CDR3aa: CASSGGQGNTIYF
abundance: -; j_gene: TRBJ2-1; d_gene: -; v_gene: TRBV19; CDR3nt: TGTGCCAGTAGTATAGGGTCTGGCCCCTACAATGAGCAGTTCTTC; CDR3aa: CASSIGSGPYNEQFF
abundance: -; j_gene: TRBJ2-3; d_gene: -; v_gene: TRBV2; CDR3nt: TGTGCCAGCGGCACTCTAGCAGATACGCAGTATTTT; CDR3aa: CASGTLADTQYF
abundance: few; j_gene: TRBJ2-7; d_gene: TRBD1; v_gene: TRBV5-4; CDR3nt: TGTGCCAGCAGCCCACCCCCCCTCGGACAGGGGAACGAGCAGTACTTC; CDR3aa: CASSPPPLGQGNEQYF
abundance: -; j_gene: TRBJ2-1; d_gene: -; v_gene: TRBV7-9; CDR3nt: TGTGCCAGCAGCGCGAGAACGTGGGGCGATGAGCAGTTCTTC; CDR3aa: CASSARTWGDEQFF
abundance: -; j_gene: TRBJ1-2; d_gene: -; v_gene: TRBV6-1; CDR3nt: TGTGCCGGGAGCGGGGTTAGCAGGAGCTATGGCTACACCTTC; CDR3aa: CAGSGVSRSYGYTF
abundance: few; j_gene: TRBJ2-7; d_gene: -; v_gene: TRBV6-6; CDR3nt: TGTGCCAGCAGTTTGTTTTACGAGCAGTACTTC; CDR3aa: CASSLFYEQYF
abundance: -; j_gene: TRBJ2-1; d_gene: -; v_gene: TRBV18; CDR3nt: TGTGCCAGCTCACCATACTCCGCAACCACCTACAATGAGCAGTTCTTC; CDR3aa: CASSPYSATTYNEQFF